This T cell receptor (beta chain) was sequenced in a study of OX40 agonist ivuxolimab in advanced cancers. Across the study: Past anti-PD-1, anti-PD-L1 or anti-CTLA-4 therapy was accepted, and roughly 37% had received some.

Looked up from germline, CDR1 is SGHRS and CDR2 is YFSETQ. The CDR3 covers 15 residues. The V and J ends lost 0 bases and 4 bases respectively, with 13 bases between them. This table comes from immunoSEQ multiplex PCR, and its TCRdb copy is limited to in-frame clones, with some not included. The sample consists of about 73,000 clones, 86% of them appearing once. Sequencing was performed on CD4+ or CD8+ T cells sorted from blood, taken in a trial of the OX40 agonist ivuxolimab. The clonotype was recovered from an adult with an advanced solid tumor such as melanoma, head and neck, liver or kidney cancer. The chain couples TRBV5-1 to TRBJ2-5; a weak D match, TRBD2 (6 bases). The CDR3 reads CASSLETSLVETQYF. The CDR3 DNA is TGCGCCAGCAGCTTGGAAACTAGCCTCGTAGAGACCCAGTACTTC.